The 30 T cell receptor beta chains given below trace back to one sample, sequenced in a study of a mutant IDH1 vaccine in newly diagnosed glioma. Clones were sequenced by immunoSEQ multiplex PCR, and TCRdb holds only the in-frame ones, with some missing. The table includes 85,000 to 100,000 clones, roughly 78% detected once. The time point was: baseline, week 1 (first vaccination visit). The treatment denotes: pre-vaccination baseline after standard-of-care therapy. Sample: PBMCs, taken from a glioma patient treated with radiotherapy, temozolomide or both. The receptors stem from a middle-aged man with glioma.

This clone has only a few counts. The chain is built from TRBV5-6 and TRBJ1-5, with TRBD1 as a possible D gene (6 bases). This CDR3 is built from 17 residues. Germline lookup yields CDR1 SGHDT and CDR2 YYEEEE. Deletions cut 4 bases from V and 0 bases from J, with 17 bases between. The CDR3 is CASSPRWGDNSNQPQHF. CDR3 bases: TGTGCCAGCAGCCCTCGGTGGGGGGACAATAGCAATCAGCCCCAGCATTTT.

The chain combines TRBV7-9 with TRBJ2-5, with D perhaps matching TRBD1 or TRBD2 (5 bases each). Germline V gene lookup returns CDR1 SEHNR and CDR2 FQNEAQ (reference sequence). Trimming stripped 6 bases from V and 1 base from J, with 15 bases between. The length of the CDR3 is 15 residues. CDR3 protein: CASRSWLRGQETQYF. CDR3 in DNA: TGTGCCAGCAGGAGTTGGTTGAGGGGCCAAGAGACCCAGTACTTC.

V is TRBV29-1 and J is TRBJ1-2, with 11 bases identical to TRBD1. V dropped 4 bases and J dropped 4; count of bases not matched to a gene: 2. Germline CDR1 and CDR2: SQVTM and ANQGSEA. This CDR3 has 13 amino acids. CDR3 loop: CSVGTGGGYGYTF. CDR3 bases: TGCAGCGTTGGGACAGGGGGCGGCTATGGCTACACCTTC.

This clone showed up just once. The chain couples TRBV10-3 to TRBJ1-5; tentative D call: TRBD1 (5 bases). Trimming removed 0 bases at V and 6 bases at J, with 12 bases between. The CDR3 runs to 15 residues. The germline gives CDR1 ENHRY, CDR2 SYGVKD. The CDR3 sequence is CAISESGGFVQPQHF. The CDR3 region has the DNA TGTGCCATCAGTGAGTCGGGGGGGTTTGTTCAGCCCCAGCATTTT.

The chain combines TRBV5-8 with TRBJ2-6; no definite D call. Germline CDR1 is SGHTS and CDR2 is YDEGEE. V lost 0 bases, J lost 3 bases, and 7 bases lay in between. The CDR3 has 15 amino acids. The CDR3 here is CASSLVTLGANVLTF. CDR3 nucleotides: TGTGCCAGCAGCTTGGTGACACTTGGGGCCAACGTCCTGACTTTC.

The chain links TRBV27 to TRBJ2-5; 10 bases line up with TRBD1. CDR1 is MNHEY and CDR2 is SMNVEV in the germline V gene (reference sequence). The CDR3 runs to 15 residues. J lost 6 bases, V lost 5 bases, and 9 bases had no gene match. CDR3 DNA: TGTGCCAGCAGTCTCCTCTCGGGACAGGGGCAGACCCAGTACTTC. Protein: CASSLLSGQGQTQYF.

The J gene is TRBJ2-6, the V gene TRBV5-8; D not resolved. V lost 5 bases and J 1 base, leaving 7 bases between the germline ends. The CDR3 sequence is 14 residues long. CDR1 SGHTS and CDR2 YDEGEE come from the germline V gene. CDR3 bases: TGTGCCAGCAGAAGGGTTTCTGGGGCCAACGTCCTGACTTTC. As protein: CASRRVSGANVLTF.

This clone was found a few times. The chain recombines TRBV30 with TRBJ2-1, with 12 bases that match TRBD2. There are 13 residues in the CDR3. V gave up 5 bases and J gave up 7 bases; unmatched junction bases: 3. Germline loops: CDR1 GTSNPN, CDR2 SVGIG (reference sequence). As DNA, the CDR3 is TGTGCCTGGCGACTAGCGGGAGTGAATGAGCAGTTCTTC. Amino acid sequence: CAWRLAGVNEQFF.

This chain joins TRBV6-5 and TRBJ2-7; D is perhaps TRBD1 (6 bases). This CDR3 comprises 14 residues. Germline CDR1 and CDR2: MNHEY and SVGAGI. Between the trimmed V and J ends, which lost 8 bases and 4 bases, there was a span of 18 bases. The CDR3 sequence is CASRPRGHYYEQYF. The DNA for the CDR3 is TGTGCCAGCCGTCCCCGGGGACACTATTACGAGCAGTACTTC.

This rearrangement joins TRBV27 to TRBJ2-6; no clear D. Trimming left V 5 bases short and J 2 bases short, with 10 bases between. The CDR3 is 15 amino acids. Germline-derived CDR1 and CDR2 are MNHEY and SMNVEV (reference sequence). The CDR3 sequence: CASSELGTGANVLTF. The CDR3 DNA follows: TGTGCCAGCAGTGAACTGGGTACTGGGGCCAACGTCCTGACTTTC.

This chain links TRBV2 with TRBJ2-7, with 7 bases matching TRBD1. The CDR3 length is 13 residues. V was pared by 8 bases and J by 2 bases, with 6 bases of the junction left unmatched. The germline V gene has CDR1 SNHLY and CDR2 FYNNEI. The CDR3 region is CASRRQGTYEQYF. Here the CDR3 DNA reads TGTGCCAGCCGACGACAGGGAACCTACGAGCAGTACTTC.

This chain uses TRBV7-2 with TRBJ1-1, with 7 bases lining up with TRBD1. This CDR3 is built from 14 residues. Trimming took 8 bases from V and 2 from J; bases not matched to a gene: 8. Germline assignment: CDR1 SGHTA and CDR2 FQGNSA. The CDR3 spells CASGTDRANTEAFF. The CDR3 coding sequence is TGTGCCAGCGGCACCGACAGGGCAAACACTGAAGCTTTCTTT.

V gene TRBV19 combines with J gene TRBJ2-5; TRBD1 matches 7 bases. V lost 8 bases, J lost 4 bases, and 13 bases stayed unmatched. The germline gives CDR1 LNHDA, CDR2 SQIVND (reference sequence). The length of the CDR3 is 15 residues. In nucleotides, the CDR3 is TGTGCCAGTGCCCCCAGGAGACAGGGTGGAGAGACCCAGTACTTC. Translating it yields CASAPRRQGGETQYF.

The chain recombines TRBV6-6 with TRBJ1-4, with a weak D call TRBD1 (5 bases). The V end was cut by 5 bases, the J end by 7 bases, with 14 bases between. The germline V gene encodes CDR1 MNHNY and CDR2 SVGAGI (reference sequence). CDR3 length: 14 residues. The CDR3: CASSTREGGEKLFF. The CDR3 nucleotides are TGTGCCAGCAGTACCAGGGAGGGAGGTGAAAAACTGTTTTTT.

Concerning this clone: Other nucleotide sequences from this sample produce the same CDR3. This chain uses TRBV5-4 with TRBJ1-1; perhaps TRBD1 as D (6 bases). This CDR3 spans 13 amino acids. Trimming stripped 2 bases from V and 1 base from J, with 6 bases between. The V gene's germline CDR1 is SGHNT and CDR2 YYREEE (reference sequence). The chain's CDR3 is CASSLGGNTEAFF. As DNA, the CDR3 is TGTGCCAGCAGCTTAGGGGGGAACACTGAAGCTTTCTTT. The variable domain in full, with the rest retrieved from reference TRBV5-4 and TRBJ1-1, is ETGVTQSPTHLIKTRGQQVTLRCSSQSGHNTVSWYQQALGQGPQFIFQYYREEENGRGNFPPRFSGLQFPNYSSELNVNALELDDSALYLCASSLGGNTEAFFGQGTRLTVV.

This clone was counted only a few times. V and J are TRBV6-1 and TRBJ1-1; possibly TRBD1 for D (5 bases). Germline loops: CDR1 MNHNS, CDR2 SASEGT. The V and J ends lost 2 bases and 2 bases respectively, with 12 bases between them. The CDR3 is 15 amino acids. CDR3 sequence: CASSERGWVNTEAFF. The CDR3 coding sequence is TGTGCCAGCAGTGAAAGGGGTTGGGTAAACACTGAAGCTTTCTTT.

The chain employs TRBV18 and TRBJ2-7, with 8 nucleotides matching TRBD2. With 1 base clipped from V and 5 bases from J, the junction kept 13 bases outside the gene matches. Germline V gives CDR1 KGHSH, CDR2 LQKENI. The CDR3 contains 17 residues. The CDR3 coding sequence is TGTGCCAGCTCACCACTACCGCCGGGGGGGCCTCTGAACGAGCAGTACTTC. It specifies CASSPLPPGGPLNEQYF.

This clone was observed a handful of times. This chain connects TRBV4-3 to TRBJ1-4, with D possibly being TRBD1 (5 bases). The germline V gene encodes CDR1 LGHNA and CDR2 YSLEER. The V end was cut by 0 bases, the J end by 4 bases, with 12 bases between. The CDR3 loop spans 16 amino acids. The CDR3, as DNA: TGCGCCAGCAGCCAAGATGGCGACAGAATTAATGAAAAACTGTTTTTT. Encoded protein: CASSQDGDRINEKLFF.

This rearrangement joins TRBV19 to TRBJ2-1, with D tentatively TRBD2 (6 bases). V shed 4 bases and J shed 3 bases, with 16 bases lying between them. The CDR3 is 16 residues long. Germline CDR1 reads LNHDA; CDR2 reads SQIVND (reference sequence). The CDR3, as DNA: TGTGCCAGTAGTAGGGGGGTAGCTCTCAACTACAATGAGCAGTTCTTC. It encodes CASSRGVALNYNEQFF.

The chain couples TRBV4-2 to TRBJ1-2; D uncertain. V gave up 4 bases and J gave up 3 bases, with 12 bases separating them. CDR1 is LGHNA and CDR2 is YNFKEQ in the germline V gene. This CDR3 is built from 14 residues. CDR3 bases: TGTGCCAGCAGCCTCTGGAAGGTCGACTATGGCTACACCTTC. Residues: CASSLWKVDYGYTF.

The chain couples TRBV27 to TRBJ2-5; no firm D call. Germline CDR1 reads MNHEY; CDR2 reads SMNVEV (reference sequence). The CDR3 sequence is 11 residues long. Trimming shortened V by 4 bases and J by 5 bases, and 5 bases separated the two germline ends. The CDR3 is CASSSGETQYF. The CDR3 region has the DNA TGTGCCAGCAGTTCCGGGGAGACCCAGTACTTC.

The rearrangement links TRBV6-1 to TRBJ1-1; 8 positions match TRBD1. The CDR3 is 14 amino acids. Trimming took 5 bases from V and 3 from J; bases not matched to a gene: 5. Germline CDR1 reads MNHNS; CDR2 reads SASEGT. CDR3 amino acids: CASSPLTGDTEAFF. CDR3 DNA: TGTGCCAGCAGTCCGCTGACAGGGGACACTGAAGCTTTCTTT.

This chain links TRBV6-1 with TRBJ1-2, with D hard to call. V gave up 1 base and J gave up 4 bases, with 13 bases separating them. The CDR3 consists of 15 residues. CDR1 and CDR2 (germline): MNHNS, SASEGT. In nucleotides, the CDR3 is TGTGCCAGCAGTGAAGAGAGGGCCCCCCCCTATGGCTACACCTTC. It is translated as CASSEERAPPYGYTF.

The rearrangement joins TRBV7-9 to TRBJ1-1; D is uncertain. Trimming pared 1 base from V and 1 base from J, leaving 4 bases between. CDR3 size: 13 residues. Germline values: CDR1 SEHNR, CDR2 FQNEAQ (reference sequence). The CDR3 nucleotides read TGTGCCAGCAGCTTAGACCCGAACACTGAAGCTTTCTTT. As protein: CASSLDPNTEAFF.

This chain links TRBV13 with TRBJ1-6, with D possibly being TRBD1 (5 bases). This CDR3 contains 14 residues. Germline values: CDR1 PRHDT, CDR2 FYEKMQ (reference sequence). Between the trimmed V and J ends, which lost 6 bases and 7 bases, there was a span of 13 bases. The DNA of the CDR3 is TGTGCCAGCAGTTCTGGAGGGGAAAATTCACCCCTCCACTTT. Amino acids: CASSSGGENSPLHF.

The gene calls are TRBV14 and TRBJ1-2; no definite D call. The V end was cut by 4 bases, the J end by 0 bases, with 18 bases between. Germline CDR1 reads SGHDN; CDR2 reads FVKESK. The length of the CDR3 is 17 residues. The CDR3 bases are TGTGCCAGCAGCCTATTCAAGAGAGGCCGGTCTAACTATGGCTACACCTTC. Its translation is CASSLFKRGRSNYGYTF.

This clone was picked up a small number of times. A read error may account for a junction end that differs from germline. V usage is TRBV7-6 and J usage is TRBJ2-7; the D gene could be TRBD1 or TRBD2 (5 bases each). The CDR3 has 12 residues. Germline values: CDR1 SGHVS, CDR2 FNYEAQ. CDR3 sequence: CASSLAGDSVHF. CDR3 nucleotide sequence: TGTGCCAGCAGCTTAGCGGGGGATAGCGTTCACTTC.

This clone was detected a few times. In DNA, the CDR3 is TGCGCCAGCAGCCTTACCCTCGGAAAGAACACTGAAGCTTTCTTT. It is translated as CASSLTLGKNTEAFF. V and J are TRBV4-3 and TRBJ1-1, with unresolved D. This CDR3 is 15 amino acids long. The germline CDR1 and CDR2 sequences are LGHNA and YSLEER. The germline V and J ends were trimmed by 4 bases and 1 base, with 13 bases remaining between them.

The V gene is TRBV15, the J gene TRBJ2-1; no clear D gene. Trimming took 0 bases from V and 5 from J, leaving 14 bases between them. CDR3 size: 16 residues. Germline loops: CDR1 LNHNV, CDR2 YYDKDF (reference sequence). CDR3: CATSRDPLTANNEQFF. The CDR3 DNA sequence: TGTGCCACCAGCAGAGACCCATTAACGGCAAACAATGAGCAGTTCTTC.

The chain links TRBV28 to TRBJ2-3; D not certain. This CDR3 is 11 amino acids long. Germline CDR1 is MDHEN and CDR2 is SYDVKM. The V and J ends lost 2 bases and 5 bases respectively, with 2 bases between them. CDR3: CASSLRDTQYF. CDR3 bases: TGTGCCAGCAGTTTACGAGATACGCAGTATTTT.